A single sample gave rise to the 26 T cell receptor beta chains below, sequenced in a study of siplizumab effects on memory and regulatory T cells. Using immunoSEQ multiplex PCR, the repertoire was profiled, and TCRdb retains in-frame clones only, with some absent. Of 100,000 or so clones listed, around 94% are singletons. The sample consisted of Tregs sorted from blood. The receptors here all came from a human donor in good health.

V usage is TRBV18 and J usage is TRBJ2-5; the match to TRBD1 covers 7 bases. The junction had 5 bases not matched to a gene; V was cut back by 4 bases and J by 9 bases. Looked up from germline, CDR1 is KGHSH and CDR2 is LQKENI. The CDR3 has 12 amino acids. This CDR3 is CASSLRQGAQYF. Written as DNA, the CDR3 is TGTGCCAGCTCACTCCGCCAGGGGGCCCAGTACTTC.

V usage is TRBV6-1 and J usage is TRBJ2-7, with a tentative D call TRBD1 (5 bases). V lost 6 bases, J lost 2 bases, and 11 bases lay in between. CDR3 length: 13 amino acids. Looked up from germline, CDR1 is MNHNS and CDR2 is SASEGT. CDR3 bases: TGTGCCAGCAGGGATGTGGGGCCCTACGAGCAGTACTTC. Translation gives CASRDVGPYEQYF.

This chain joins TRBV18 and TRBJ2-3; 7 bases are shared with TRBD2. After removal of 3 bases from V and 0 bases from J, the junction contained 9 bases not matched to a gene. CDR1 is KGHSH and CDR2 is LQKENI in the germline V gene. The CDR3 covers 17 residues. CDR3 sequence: CASSPVRLAASTDTQYF. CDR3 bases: TGTGCCAGCTCACCGGTACGACTAGCAGCTAGCACAGATACGCAGTATTTT.

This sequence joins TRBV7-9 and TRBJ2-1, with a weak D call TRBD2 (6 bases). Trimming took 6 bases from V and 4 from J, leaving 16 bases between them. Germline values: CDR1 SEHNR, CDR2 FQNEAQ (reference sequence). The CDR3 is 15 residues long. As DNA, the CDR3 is TGTGCCAGCAGTTTGACTAGACTCCCTTACAATGAGCAGTTCTTC. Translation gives CASSLTRLPYNEQFF.

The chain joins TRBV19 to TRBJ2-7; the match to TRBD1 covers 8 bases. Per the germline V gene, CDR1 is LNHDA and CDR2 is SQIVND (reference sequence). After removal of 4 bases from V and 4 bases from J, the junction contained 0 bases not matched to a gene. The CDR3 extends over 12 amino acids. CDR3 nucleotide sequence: TGTGCCAGTAGTAGACAGGGGTACGAGCAGTACTTC. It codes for CASSRQGYEQYF.

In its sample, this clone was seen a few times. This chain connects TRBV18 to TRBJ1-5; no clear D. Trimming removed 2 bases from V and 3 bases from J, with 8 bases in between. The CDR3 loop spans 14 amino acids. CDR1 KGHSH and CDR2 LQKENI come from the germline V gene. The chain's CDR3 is CASSPNSPNQPQHF. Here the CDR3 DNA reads TGTGCCAGCTCACCAAACAGCCCCAATCAGCCCCAGCATTTT.

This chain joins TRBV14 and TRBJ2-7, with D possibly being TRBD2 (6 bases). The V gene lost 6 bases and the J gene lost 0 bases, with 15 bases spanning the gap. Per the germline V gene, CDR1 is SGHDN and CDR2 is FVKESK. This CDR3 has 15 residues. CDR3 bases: TGTGCCAGCAGAAAGGGAGGCGGCCACTCCTACGAGCAGTACTTC. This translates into CASRKGGGHSYEQYF.

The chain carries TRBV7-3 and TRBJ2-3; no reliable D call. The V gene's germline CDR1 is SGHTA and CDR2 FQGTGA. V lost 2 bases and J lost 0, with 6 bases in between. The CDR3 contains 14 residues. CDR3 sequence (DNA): TGTGCCAGCAGCTTATACGACAGCACAGATACGCAGTATTTT. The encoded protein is CASSLYDSTDTQYF. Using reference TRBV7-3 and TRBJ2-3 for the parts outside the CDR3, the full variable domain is GAGVSQTPSNKVTEKGKYVELRCDPISGHTALYWYRQSLGQGPEFLIYFQGTGAADDSGLPNDRFFAVRPEGSVSTLKIQRTERGDSAVYLCASSLYDSTDTQYFGPGTRLTVL.

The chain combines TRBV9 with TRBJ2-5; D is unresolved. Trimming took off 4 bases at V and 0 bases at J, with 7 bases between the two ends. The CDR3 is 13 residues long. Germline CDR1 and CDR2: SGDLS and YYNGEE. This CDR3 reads CASSHRNQETQYF. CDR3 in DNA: TGTGCCAGCAGCCATCGAAACCAAGAGACCCAGTACTTC.

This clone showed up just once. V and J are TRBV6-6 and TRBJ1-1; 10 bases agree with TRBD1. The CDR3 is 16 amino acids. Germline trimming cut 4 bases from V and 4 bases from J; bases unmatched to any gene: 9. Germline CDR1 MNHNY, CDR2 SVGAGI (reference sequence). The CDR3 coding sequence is TGTGCCAGCAGTTTCAGCTATGGACAGGGGGTCACTGAAGCTTTCTTT. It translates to CASSFSYGQGVTEAFF.

The CDR3 coding sequence is TGCAGCGTTTATGACAGGCGAAGGTATGGCTACACCTTC. Protein: CSVYDRRRYGYTF. This chain connects TRBV29-1 to TRBJ1-2, with D possibly matching TRBD1 (6 bases). CDR1 and CDR2 (germline): SQVTM, ANQGSEA. Trimming took 5 bases from V and 5 from J, leaving 15 bases between them. This CDR3 region has 13 residues.

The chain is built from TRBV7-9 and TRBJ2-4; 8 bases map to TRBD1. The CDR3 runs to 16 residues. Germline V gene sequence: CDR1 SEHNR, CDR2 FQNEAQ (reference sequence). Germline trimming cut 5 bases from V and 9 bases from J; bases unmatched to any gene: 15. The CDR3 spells CASSPHPGQAWGIQYF. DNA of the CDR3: TGTGCCAGCAGCCCACACCCGGGACAGGCTTGGGGCATTCAGTACTTC.

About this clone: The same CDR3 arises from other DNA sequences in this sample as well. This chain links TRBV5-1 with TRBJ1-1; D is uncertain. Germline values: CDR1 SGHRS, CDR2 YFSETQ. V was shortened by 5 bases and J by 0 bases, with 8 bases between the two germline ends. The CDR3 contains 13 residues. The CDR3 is CASSLVLNTEAFF. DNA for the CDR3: TGCGCCAGCAGTCTCGTGCTGAACACTGAAGCTTTCTTT.

Written as DNA, the CDR3 is TGTGCCAGCAGTTTGGGACTAGTCAGCGAGCAGTACTTC. This encodes CASSLGLVSEQYF. The genes are TRBV27 and TRBJ2-7, with 8 bases identical to TRBD2. Germline V gene data show CDR1 as MNHEY and CDR2 as SMNVEV (reference sequence). V shed 3 bases, J shed 6 bases, and the junction held 4 bases outside the gene matches. The CDR3 totals 13 residues.

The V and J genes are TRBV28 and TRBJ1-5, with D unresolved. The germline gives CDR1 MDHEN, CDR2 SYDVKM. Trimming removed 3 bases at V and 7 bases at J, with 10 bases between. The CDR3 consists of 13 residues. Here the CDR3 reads CASSLEGHQPQHF. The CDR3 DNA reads TGTGCCAGCAGTTTGGAAGGGCACCAGCCCCAGCATTTT.

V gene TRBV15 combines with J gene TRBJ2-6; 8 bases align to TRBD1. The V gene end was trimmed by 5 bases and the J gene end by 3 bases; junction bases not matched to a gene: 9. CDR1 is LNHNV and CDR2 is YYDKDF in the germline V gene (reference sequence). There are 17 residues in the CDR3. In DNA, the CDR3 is TGTGCCACCAGCGCAACAGGGGGTCGGCTTGGGGCCAACGTCCTGACTTTC. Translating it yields CATSATGGRLGANVLTF.

The CDR3 bases are TGCAGCGTTAAGACCGTTTCCTACGAGCAGTACTTC. Protein: CSVKTVSYEQYF. The chain has TRBV29-1 and TRBJ2-7; D remains ambiguous. Germline CDR1 and CDR2: SQVTM and ANQGSEA. This CDR3 region has 12 residues. The V end was cut by 5 bases, the J end by 1 base, with 9 bases between.

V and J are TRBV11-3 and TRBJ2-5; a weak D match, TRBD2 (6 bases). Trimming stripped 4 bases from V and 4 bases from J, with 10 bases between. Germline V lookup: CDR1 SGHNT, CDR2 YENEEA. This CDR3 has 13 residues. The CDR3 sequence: CASSSGTRETQYF. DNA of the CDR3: TGTGCCAGCAGCTCCGGGACTCGAGAGACCCAGTACTTC.

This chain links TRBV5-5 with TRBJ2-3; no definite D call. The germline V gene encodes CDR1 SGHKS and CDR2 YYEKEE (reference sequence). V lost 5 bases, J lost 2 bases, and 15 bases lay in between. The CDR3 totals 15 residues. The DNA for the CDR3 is TGTGCCAGCAGTTGGAGAGACCCTTCCACAGATACGCAGTATTTT. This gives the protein CASSWRDPSTDTQYF.

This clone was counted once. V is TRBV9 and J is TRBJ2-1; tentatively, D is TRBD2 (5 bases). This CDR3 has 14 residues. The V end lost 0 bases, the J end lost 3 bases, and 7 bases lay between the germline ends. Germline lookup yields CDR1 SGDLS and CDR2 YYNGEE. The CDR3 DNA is TGTGCCAGCAGCGTAGCTAGCAGCTACAATGAGCAGTTCTTC. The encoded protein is CASSVASSYNEQFF.

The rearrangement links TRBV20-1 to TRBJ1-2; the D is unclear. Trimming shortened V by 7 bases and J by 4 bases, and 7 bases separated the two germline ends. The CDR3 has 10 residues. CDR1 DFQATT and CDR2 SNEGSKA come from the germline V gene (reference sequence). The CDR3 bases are TGCAGTGTATTTTTCTATGGCTACACCTTC. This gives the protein CSVFFYGYTF.

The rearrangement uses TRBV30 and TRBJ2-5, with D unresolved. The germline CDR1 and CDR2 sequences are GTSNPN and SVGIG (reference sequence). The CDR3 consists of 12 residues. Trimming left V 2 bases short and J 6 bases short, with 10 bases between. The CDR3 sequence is CAWSPLRKTQYF. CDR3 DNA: TGTGCCTGGAGTCCACTTAGAAAGACCCAGTACTTC. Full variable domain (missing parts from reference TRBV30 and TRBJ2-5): SQTIHQWPATLVQPVGSPLSLECTVEGTSNPNLYWYRQAAGRGLQLLFYSVGIGQISSEVPQNLSASRPQDRQFILSSKKLLLSDSGFYLCAWSPLRKTQYFGPGTRLLVL.

This chain's CDR3 is CASSYQGSYEQYF. The CDR3 DNA reads as TGTGCCAGCAGTTACCAGGGTTCCTACGAGCAGTACTTC. V gene TRBV6-5 combines with J gene TRBJ2-7; D is perhaps TRBD1 (5 bases). The CDR3 covers 13 residues. Trimming pared 2 bases from V and 1 base from J, leaving 6 bases between. CDR1 and CDR2 (germline): MNHEY, SVGAGI.

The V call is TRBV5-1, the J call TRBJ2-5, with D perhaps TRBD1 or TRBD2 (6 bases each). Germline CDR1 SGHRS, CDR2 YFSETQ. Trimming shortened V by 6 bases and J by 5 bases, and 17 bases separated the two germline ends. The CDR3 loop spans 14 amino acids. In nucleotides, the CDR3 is TGCGCCAGCACGCCAAACGGAGGGGGGGAGACCCAGTACTTC. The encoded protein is CASTPNGGGETQYF. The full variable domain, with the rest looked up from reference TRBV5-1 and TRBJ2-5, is KAGVTQTPRYLIKTRGQQVTLSCSPISGHRSVSWYQQTPGQGLQFLFEYFSETQRNKGNFPGRFSGRQFSNSRSEMNVSTLELGDSALYLCASTPNGGGETQYFGPGTRLLVL.

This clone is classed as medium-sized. DNA for the CDR3: TGTGCCAGCAGCTTGTCGGGGAGTCAACAATGGGCCGGGACCCAGTACTTC. Translated, it gives CASSLSGSQQWAGTQYF. The rearrangement joins TRBV5-6 to TRBJ2-5; D is perhaps TRBD2 (5 bases). Trimming removed 1 base from V and 7 bases from J, with 23 bases in between. The CDR3 is made up of 17 amino acids. Germline V lookup: CDR1 SGHDT, CDR2 YYEEEE.

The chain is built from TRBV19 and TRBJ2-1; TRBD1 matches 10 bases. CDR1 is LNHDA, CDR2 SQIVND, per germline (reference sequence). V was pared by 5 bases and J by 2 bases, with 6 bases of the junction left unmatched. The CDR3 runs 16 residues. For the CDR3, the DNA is TGTGCCAGTAGTCCCAAGGACAGGGGGACCTACAATGAGCAGTTCTTC. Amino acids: CASSPKDRGTYNEQFF. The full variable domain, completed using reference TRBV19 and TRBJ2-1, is DGGITQSPKYLFRKEGQNVTLSCEQNLNHDAMYWYRQDPGQGLRLIYYSQIVNDFQKGDIAEGYSVSREKKESFPLTVTSAQKNPTAFYLCASSPKDRGTYNEQFFGPGTRLTVL.